A selection of T cell receptor beta chains follows, all from one sample in a study of OX40 agonist ivuxolimab in advanced cancers. Assay used: immunoSEQ multiplex PCR; TCRdb lists only in-frame clones, some missing. The sample contains about 70,000 clones, approximately 86% of which appear only once. The specimen was CD4+ or CD8+ T cells sorted from blood, collected in a trial of the OX40 agonist ivuxolimab. These receptors were obtained from an adult with an advanced solid tumor such as melanoma, head and neck, liver or kidney cancer. CDR3s include the opening cysteine and the closing phenylalanine or tryptophan. A D gene is named only where the DNA matches it firmly. Clone size is shown for a subset of rows, as once, few, many or a class of expanded clone.

d_gene: .
v_gene: TRBV7-2
j_gene: TRBJ2-1
abundance: .
CDR3nt: TGTGCCAGCAGCTTAGTATACGATGAGCAGTTCTTC
CDR3aa: CASSLVYDEQFF

d_gene: .
v_gene: TRBV5-6
j_gene: TRBJ2-1
abundance: .
CDR3nt: TGTGCCAGCAGCTTTTTCGGTGAGCAGTTCTTC
CDR3aa: CASSFFGEQFF

d_gene: TRBD1
v_gene: TRBV10-3
j_gene: TRBJ2-3
abundance: .
CDR3nt: TGTGCCATCAGTCCCAATCCGGGACAGGGAAGTCGGGGGTTGACAGATACGCAGTATTTT
CDR3aa: CAISPNPGQGSRGLTDTQYF

d_gene: .
v_gene: TRBV28
j_gene: TRBJ2-5
abundance: .
CDR3nt: TGTGCCAGCAAGCCGGATACAAGCCAAGAGACCCAGTACTTC
CDR3aa: CASKPDTSQETQYF

d_gene: .
v_gene: TRBV29-1
j_gene: TRBJ1-1
abundance: few
CDR3nt: TGCAGCGTGGGTTCTTCGAACACTGAAGCTTTCTTT
CDR3aa: CSVGSSNTEAFF

d_gene: TRBD2
v_gene: TRBV7-2
j_gene: TRBJ2-7
abundance: .
CDR3nt: TGTGCCAGCAGCCCCTCGGCGGGGGGATACGAGCAGTACTTC
CDR3aa: CASSPSAGGYEQYF

d_gene: .
v_gene: TRBV7-2
j_gene: TRBJ2-7
abundance: .
CDR3nt: TGTGCCAGCAGCTTAAGTATGGCTGCCTCCTACGAGCAGTACTTC
CDR3aa: CASSLSMAASYEQYF

d_gene: .
v_gene: TRBV9
j_gene: TRBJ2-2
abundance: .
CDR3nt: TGTGCCAGCAGCCAAATTAGAAACACCGGGGAGCTGTTTTTT
CDR3aa: CASSQIRNTGELFF

d_gene: .
v_gene: TRBV6-6
j_gene: TRBJ2-7
abundance: once
CDR3nt: TGTGCCAGCAGTTACCACATCTCCTACGAGCAGTACTTC
CDR3aa: CASSYHISYEQYF

d_gene: .
v_gene: TRBV7-8
j_gene: TRBJ2-7
abundance: .
CDR3nt: TGTGCCAGCAGCCAGGGTTGGGGCGAGCAGTACTTC
CDR3aa: CASSQGWGEQYF

d_gene: TRBD1
v_gene: TRBV19
j_gene: TRBJ2-7
abundance: .
CDR3nt: TGTGCCAGTAGTATCCGGGACAGGGGCTACGAGCAGTACTTC
CDR3aa: CASSIRDRGYEQYF

d_gene: .
v_gene: TRBV4-1
j_gene: TRBJ1-3
abundance: .
CDR3nt: TGCGCCAGCAGCCAAGATAGAGCCTCTGGAAACACCATATATTTT
CDR3aa: CASSQDRASGNTIYF

d_gene: .
v_gene: TRBV7-2
j_gene: TRBJ1-5
abundance: .
CDR3nt: TGTGCCAGCAGCTTACGACAGAGCAATCAGCCCCAGCATTTT
CDR3aa: CASSLRQSNQPQHF

d_gene: .
v_gene: TRBV27
j_gene: TRBJ2-1
abundance: once
CDR3nt: TGTGCCAGCACTGCTAAAGGGGCCAATGAGCAGTTCTTC
CDR3aa: CASTAKGANEQFF

d_gene: .
v_gene: TRBV9
j_gene: TRBJ2-3
abundance: .
CDR3nt: TGTGCCAGCAGCGTCGGGGCCTCTAGCACAGATACGCAGTATTTT
CDR3aa: CASSVGASSTDTQYF

d_gene: .
v_gene: TRBV5-1
j_gene: TRBJ2-5
abundance: .
CDR3nt: TGCGCCAGCAGCTTGGCCGTCGGGGGAGACGGGGAGACCCAGTACTTC
CDR3aa: CASSLAVGGDGETQYF

d_gene: TRBD1
v_gene: TRBV6-1
j_gene: TRBJ1-5
abundance: .
CDR3nt: TGTGCCAGCACCCAGGGGGCTGGGGGCAATCAGCCCCAGCATTTT
CDR3aa: CASTQGAGGNQPQHF

d_gene: .
v_gene: TRBV2
j_gene: TRBJ2-1
abundance: .
CDR3nt: TGTGCCAGCAGTATCCCGGGGCTCAATGAGCAGTTCTTC
CDR3aa: CASSIPGLNEQFF

d_gene: TRBD2
v_gene: TRBV5-1
j_gene: TRBJ2-5
abundance: .
CDR3nt: TGCGCCAGCAGCGGCATAGCGGGGGAGACCCAGTACTTC
CDR3aa: CASSGIAGETQYF

d_gene: TRBD1
v_gene: TRBV6-6
j_gene: TRBJ1-1
abundance: .
CDR3nt: TGTGCCAGCAGTAAGACAGGGGTCGTTGAAGCTTTCTTT
CDR3aa: CASSKTGVVEAFF

d_gene: .
v_gene: TRBV21-1
j_gene: TRBJ2-7
abundance: .
CDR3nt: TGTGCCAGCAGCAAACGGACCGCGGGAGAGGTTCTTTACGAGCAGTACTTC
CDR3aa: CASSKRTAGEVLYEQYF

d_gene: .
v_gene: TRBV9
j_gene: TRBJ1-1
abundance: .
CDR3nt: TGTGCCAGCAGCGTAGTCGACAGGTGGAACACTGAAGCTTTCTTT
CDR3aa: CASSVVDRWNTEAFF

d_gene: .
v_gene: TRBV7-2
j_gene: TRBJ2-2
abundance: .
CDR3nt: TGTGCCAGCAGATCAGGGTTTGTCACCGGGGAGCTGTTTTTT
CDR3aa: CASRSGFVTGELFF

d_gene: .
v_gene: TRBV6-5
j_gene: TRBJ1-2
abundance: .
CDR3nt: TGTGCCAGCAGTCTAAACCGGGACTATGGCTACACCTTC
CDR3aa: CASSLNRDYGYTF

d_gene: .
v_gene: TRBV6-6
j_gene: TRBJ2-7
abundance: .
CDR3nt: TGTGCCAGCAGTATCCGGGACGACCCTGGCTACGAGCAGTACTTC
CDR3aa: CASSIRDDPGYEQYF

d_gene: TRBD2
v_gene: TRBV7-2
j_gene: TRBJ2-3
abundance: .
CDR3nt: TGTGCCAGCAGCCTACCTAGCGGTCGCACAGATACGCAGTATTTT
CDR3aa: CASSLPSGRTDTQYF

d_gene: .
v_gene: TRBV28
j_gene: TRBJ1-1
abundance: once
CDR3nt: TGTGCCAGCAGGGCCCTGACGAACACTGAAGCTTTCTTT
CDR3aa: CASRALTNTEAFF

d_gene: .
v_gene: TRBV18
j_gene: TRBJ1-1
abundance: .
CDR3nt: TGTGCCAGCTCACCACAGGAGGTCAGGGGAAGAACTGAAGCTTTCTTT
CDR3aa: CASSPQEVRGRTEAFF

d_gene: .
v_gene: TRBV6-4
j_gene: TRBJ1-2
abundance: .
CDR3nt: TGTGCCAGCAGTGACTCGGGACAAGCTAACTATGGCTACACCTTC
CDR3aa: CASSDSGQANYGYTF

d_gene: TRBD1
v_gene: TRBV30
j_gene: TRBJ1-1
abundance: .
CDR3nt: TGTGCCTGGAGTAACAGGGGGGGCCTGAACACTGAAGCTTTCTTT
CDR3aa: CAWSNRGGLNTEAFF

d_gene: .
v_gene: TRBV7-3
j_gene: TRBJ2-3
abundance: .
CDR3nt: TGTGCCAGCAGCCCCAGTGGGTTCAGAGATACGCAGTATTTT
CDR3aa: CASSPSGFRDTQYF

d_gene: TRBD1
v_gene: TRBV5-5
j_gene: TRBJ1-5
abundance: .
CDR3nt: TGTGCCAGCAGCTCGGCGGGACAGGATGGGCAGCCCCAGCATTTT
CDR3aa: CASSSAGQDGQPQHF

d_gene: .
v_gene: TRBV5-6
j_gene: TRBJ2-1
abundance: .
CDR3nt: TGTGCCAGCAGCTTGTTTGAGGGGGATTTGAATGAGCAGTTCTTC
CDR3aa: CASSLFEGDLNEQFF

d_gene: .
v_gene: TRBV11-3
j_gene: TRBJ1-2
abundance: few
CDR3nt: TGTGCCAGCAGGCCTAAATTCTATGGCTACACCTTC
CDR3aa: CASRPKFYGYTF

d_gene: .
v_gene: TRBV5-1
j_gene: TRBJ1-1
abundance: .
CDR3nt: TGCGCCAGCAGCTTGATGGGGAACACTGAAGCTTTCTTT
CDR3aa: CASSLMGNTEAFF

d_gene: .
v_gene: TRBV6-1
j_gene: TRBJ1-3
abundance: .
CDR3nt: TGTGCCAGCACAGGGCAGGGAAAAGGAAACACCATATATTTT
CDR3aa: CASTGQGKGNTIYF

d_gene: .
v_gene: TRBV18
j_gene: TRBJ2-4
abundance: .
CDR3nt: TGTGCCAGCTCACCCACGGCCGGAGCCAAAAACATTCAGTACTTC
CDR3aa: CASSPTAGAKNIQYF

d_gene: TRBD2
v_gene: TRBV2
j_gene: TRBJ2-5
abundance: .
CDR3nt: TGTGCCAGCAGGCTGACTAGCGGGGGAGAGACCCAGTACTTC
CDR3aa: CASRLTSGGETQYF

d_gene: TRBD2
v_gene: TRBV9
j_gene: TRBJ2-7
abundance: .
CDR3nt: TGTGCCAGCAGCACCGGACTAGCGAATTCCTACGAGCAGTACTTC
CDR3aa: CASSTGLANSYEQYF